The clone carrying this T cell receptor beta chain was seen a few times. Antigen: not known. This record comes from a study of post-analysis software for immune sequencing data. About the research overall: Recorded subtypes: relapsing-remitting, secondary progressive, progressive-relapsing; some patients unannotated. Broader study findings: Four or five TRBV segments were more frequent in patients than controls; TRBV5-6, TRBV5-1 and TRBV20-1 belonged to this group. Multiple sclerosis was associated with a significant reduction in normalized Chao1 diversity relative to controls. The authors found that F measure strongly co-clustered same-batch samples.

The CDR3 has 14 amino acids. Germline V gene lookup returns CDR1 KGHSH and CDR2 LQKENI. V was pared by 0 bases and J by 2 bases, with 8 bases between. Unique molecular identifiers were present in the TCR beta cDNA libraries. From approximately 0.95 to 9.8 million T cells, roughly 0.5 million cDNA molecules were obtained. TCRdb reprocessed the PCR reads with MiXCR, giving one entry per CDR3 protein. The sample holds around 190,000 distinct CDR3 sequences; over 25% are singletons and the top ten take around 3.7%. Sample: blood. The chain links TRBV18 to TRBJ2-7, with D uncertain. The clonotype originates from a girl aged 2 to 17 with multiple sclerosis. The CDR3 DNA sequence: TGTGCCAGCTCACCACCCTCGGCCGCCTACGAGCAGTACTTC. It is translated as CASSPPSAAYEQYF. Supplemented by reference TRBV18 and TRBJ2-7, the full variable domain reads NAGVMQNPRHLVRRRGQEARLRCSPMKGHSHVYWYRQLPEEGLKFMVYLQKENIIDESGMPKERFSAEFPKEGPSILRIQQVVRGDSAAYFCASSPPSAAYEQYFGPGTRLTVT.